This TCR beta chain was identified in a study of cytomegalovirus exposure and HLA in healthy donors. Study findings and constraints: Across all donors, roughly uniform sequencing depth was an assumption of the presence/absence analyses.

About this clone: Antigen specificity is unknown.

PCR primers comprised 60 Vbeta and 13 Jbeta primers. Generated by immunoSEQ multiplex PCR, the TCRdb table keeps only in-frame clones and is missing some. The table shows about 110,000 clones, with under 80% occurring only once. The germline V gene has CDR1 KGHSH and CDR2 LQKENI. Between the trimmed V and J ends, which lost 4 bases and 5 bases, there was a span of 20 bases. The CDR3 runs 16 residues. The specimen sequenced was PBMCs. This sequence joins TRBV18 and TRBJ1-1; maybe TRBD1 (6 bases). The sequence derives from a woman aged 45-59 years in good health and CMV-seropositive. In nucleotides, the CDR3 is TGTGCCAGCTCACTTGAACAGGGAAGCGGAGGTACTGAAGCTTTCTTT. This codes for CASSLEQGSGGTEAFF.